This record covers a single TCR beta chain. The antigen remains unidentified. The data belong to a study of cytomegalovirus exposure and HLA in healthy donors. The overall study: Roughly 179 million T cells yielded about 120 million unique TCR beta sequences, as an earlier analysis found.

The study ran its PCR with 60 Vbeta and 13 Jbeta primers. TCRdb's copy holds only in-frame clones and misses some; the assay was immunoSEQ multiplex PCR. This sample has about 140,000 clones; about four fifths occur once, and the top ten carry 1.1% to 1.5%. Germline CDR1 SGHRS, CDR2 YFSETQ. Trimming removed 3 bases at V and 5 bases at J, with 20 bases between. The CDR3 is 16 amino acids. General study results and limits: It was confirmed in vitro that three of the CMV-associated chains were specific for CMV antigens. The study carried out a later analysis of TCR beta sequences. It associated some 17,000 of them with specific HLA alleles at a false discovery rate of 0.05. An analysis done earlier found most TCR beta V segments productive about 87% or about 30% of the time.

The source material was PBMCs. The clonotype was recovered from a woman in her 40s in good health and CMV-seronegative. The chain uses TRBV5-1 and TRBJ2-5; D perhaps matches TRBD2 (5 bases). In DNA form, the CDR3 reads TGCGCCAGCAGCTCCTTGGTTCCACAAGGCGGGGAGACCCAGTACTTC. It translates to CASSSLVPQGGETQYF.